The clone carrying this T cell receptor (beta chain) was counted between two and nine times. Its target is not known. The data were taken from a study of blood T cells in healthy people across ages. Across the study: T cells yielded about one barcoded beta molecule per two cells through template switching. General study results and limits: Aged donors had fewer naive CD4+ cells and lower diversity than long-lived donors. Among T cells, TCR beta diversity per million cells dropped roughly linearly as age rose.

Deletions cut 5 bases from V and 3 bases from J, with 10 bases between. The length of the CDR3 is 12 residues. In germline, CDR1 is SQVTM, CDR2 ANQGSEA. Sample-barcoded 5' priming and a J-beta primer mix drove a second PCR of about 6 to 12 cycles. TCRdb re-called the 5' RACE reads through MiXCR, storing one row per CDR3 protein. This repertoire shows around 670,000 distinct CDR3 sequences, 25% to 30% found once; its top ten account for around 14%. Sequenced sample: blood. This chain links TRBV29-1 with TRBJ1-1; possibly TRBD1 for D (6 bases). The origin of this receptor is a woman of 80 years or more in good health. CDR3: CSVNRVDTEAFF. The DNA of the CDR3 is TGCAGCGTTAACAGGGTTGACACTGAAGCTTTCTTT.